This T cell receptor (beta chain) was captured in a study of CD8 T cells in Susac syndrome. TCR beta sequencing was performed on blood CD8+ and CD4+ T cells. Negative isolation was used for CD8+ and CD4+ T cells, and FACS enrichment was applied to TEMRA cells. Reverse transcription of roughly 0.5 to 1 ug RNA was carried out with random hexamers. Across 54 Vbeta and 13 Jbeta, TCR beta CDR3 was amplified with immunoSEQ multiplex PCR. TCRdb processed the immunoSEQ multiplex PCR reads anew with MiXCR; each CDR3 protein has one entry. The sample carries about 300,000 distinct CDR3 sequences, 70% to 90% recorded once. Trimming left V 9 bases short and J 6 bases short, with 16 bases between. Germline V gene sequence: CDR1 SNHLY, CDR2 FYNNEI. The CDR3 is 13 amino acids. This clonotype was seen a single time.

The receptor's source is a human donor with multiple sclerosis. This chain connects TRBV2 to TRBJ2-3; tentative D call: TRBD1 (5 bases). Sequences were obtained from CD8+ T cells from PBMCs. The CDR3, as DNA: TGTGCCAGGGGGCTTAAGGAATCGGATACGCAGTATTTT. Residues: CARGLKESDTQYF.